This T cell receptor beta chain derives from a study of T cells after yellow fever vaccination. Whole-study context: Where fractions had low cell numbers, libraries were prepared from them with the SMART-Seq v4 Ultra Low Input RNA kit. Findings of the study overall: The study re-detected most primary-vaccination clones after the booster (around 96% CD4, approximately 87% CD8).

TCRdb called the 5' RACE reads again in MiXCR, with one record for every CDR3 protein. The table includes 450,000 to 650,000 distinct CDR3 sequences, 21% detected once. Trimming stripped 7 bases from V and 0 bases from J, with 13 bases between. The CDR3 sequence is 15 residues long. CDR1 is SNHLY, CDR2 FYNNEI, per germline. In its sample, this clonotype was seen a few times. Antigen specificity is unknown. Source: PBMCs, taken roughly 20 days after the first yellow fever vaccination. The receptor comes from a man younger than 35 who received the YFV17D yellow fever vaccine. The chain combines TRBV2 with TRBJ2-1; possible D gene TRBD1, 6 bases. CDR3 sequence (DNA): TGTGCCAGCACTGGACAGATGAGCTCCTACAATGAGCAGTTCTTC. This encodes CASTGQMSSYNEQFF.